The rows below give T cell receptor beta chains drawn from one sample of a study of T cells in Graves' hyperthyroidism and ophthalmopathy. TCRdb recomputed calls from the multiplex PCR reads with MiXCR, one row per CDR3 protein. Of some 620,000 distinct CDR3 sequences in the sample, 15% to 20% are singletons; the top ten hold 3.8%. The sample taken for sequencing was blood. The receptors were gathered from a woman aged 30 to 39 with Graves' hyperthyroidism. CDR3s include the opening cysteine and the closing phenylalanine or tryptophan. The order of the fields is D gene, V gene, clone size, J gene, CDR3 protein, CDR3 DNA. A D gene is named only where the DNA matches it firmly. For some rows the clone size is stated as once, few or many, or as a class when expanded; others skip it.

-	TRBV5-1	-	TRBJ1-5	CASSLDGDRPQHF	TGCGCCAGCAGCTTGGACGGGGATCGGCCCCAGCATTTT
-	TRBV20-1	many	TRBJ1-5	CSAGWVQDSNQPQHF	TGCAGTGCTGGGTGGGTTCAGGATAGCAATCAGCCCCAGCATTTT
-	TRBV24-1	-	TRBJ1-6	CATSRHDNSPLHF	TGTGCCACCAGCAGGCACGATAATTCACCCCTCCACTTT
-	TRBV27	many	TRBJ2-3	CASKGRSSTDTQYF	TGTGCCAGCAAAGGGCGGTCTAGCACAGATACGCAGTATTTT
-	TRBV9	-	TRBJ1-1	CASSPSDHPGVTEAFF	TGTGCCAGCAGCCCCTCCGACCATCCGGGGGTCACTGAAGCTTTCTTT
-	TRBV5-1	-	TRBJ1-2	CASSLAGSRGYTF	TGCGCCAGCAGCTTGGCGGGATCACGCGGCTACACCTTC
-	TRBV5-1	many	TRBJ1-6	CASSLSPSYRHSPLHF	TGCGCCAGCAGCTTGAGCCCGAGCTACAGACATTCACCCCTCCACTTT
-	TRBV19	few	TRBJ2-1	CASSLTSYSSYNEQFF	TGTGCCAGTAGTCTTACTAGCTATAGCTCCTACAATGAGCAGTTCTTC
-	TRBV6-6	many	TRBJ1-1	CASSYTPGENTEAFF	TGTGCCAGCAGTTACACCCCTGGGGAGAACACTGAAGCTTTCTTT
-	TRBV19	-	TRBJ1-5	CASTAEVGSPNQPQHF	TGTGCCAGTACCGCCGAAGTAGGCAGCCCAAATCAGCCCCAGCATTTT
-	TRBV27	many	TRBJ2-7	CASSLGPMNEQYF	TGTGCCAGCAGTTTAGGCCCGATGAACGAGCAGTACTTC
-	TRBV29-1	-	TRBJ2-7	CSALTGLGSEQYF	TGCAGCGCCTTAACAGGATTGGGATCCGAGCAGTACTTC
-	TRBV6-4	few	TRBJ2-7	CASSGQVHPWEQYF	TGTGCCAGCAGTGGACAGGTACACCCCTGGGAGCAGTACTTC
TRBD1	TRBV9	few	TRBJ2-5	CASSVGTGQETQYF	TGTGCCAGCAGCGTAGGGACAGGGCAAGAGACCCAGTACTTC
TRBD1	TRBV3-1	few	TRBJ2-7	CASSQRDRDYEQYF	TGTGCCAGCAGCCAAAGGGACAGGGATTACGAGCAGTACTTC
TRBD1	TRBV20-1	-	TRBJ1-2	CSAIRRGGLYGYTF	TGCAGTGCTATACGCCGAGGGGGCCTCTATGGCTACACCTTC
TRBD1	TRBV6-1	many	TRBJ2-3	CASSKGDRAGDTQYF	TGTGCCAGCAGTAAAGGGGACAGGGCAGGAGATACGCAGTATTTT
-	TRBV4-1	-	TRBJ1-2	CASSQVLDVNYGYTF	TGCGCCAGCAGCCAAGTTCTGGACGTCAACTATGGCTACACCTTC
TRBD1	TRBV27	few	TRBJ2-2	CASSITQGAGGELFF	TGTGCCAGCAGTATAACCCAGGGGGCAGGCGGGGAGCTGTTTTTT
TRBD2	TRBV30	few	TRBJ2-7	CAWSVRGDYEQYF	TGTGCCTGGAGTGTTCGGGGGGACTACGAGCAGTACTTC
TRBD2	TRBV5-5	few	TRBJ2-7	CASSLGFAGGISYEQYF	TGTGCCAGCAGCTTGGGCTTTGCGGGAGGGATCTCCTACGAGCAGTACTTC
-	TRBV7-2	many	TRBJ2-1	CASSLVGLGFDEQFF	TGTGCCAGCAGCTTAGTCGGGTTGGGTTTCGATGAGCAGTTCTTC
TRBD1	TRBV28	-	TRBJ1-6	CASTGTDYNSPLHF	TGTGCCAGCACCGGGACAGACTATAATTCACCCCTCCACTTT
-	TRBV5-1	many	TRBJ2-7	CASSLGVAAIYEQYF	TGCGCCAGCAGCTTGGGTGTCGCTGCTATCTACGAGCAGTACTTC
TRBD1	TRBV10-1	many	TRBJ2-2	CASSKGTANTGELFF	TGCGCCAGCAGTAAAGGGACAGCGAACACCGGGGAGCTGTTTTTT
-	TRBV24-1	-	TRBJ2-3	CATSDLYGSTDTQYF	TGTGCCACCAGTGATTTATACGGGAGCACAGATACGCAGTATTTT
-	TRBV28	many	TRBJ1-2	CASSYPGTSYGYTF	TGTGCCAGCAGTTACCCCGGGACAAGCTATGGCTACACCTTC